These 8 T cell receptor beta chains were sequenced from one sample in a study of CD4+ T cells in melanoma. Assay used: immunoSEQ multiplex PCR; TCRdb lists only in-frame clones, some missing. This sample has 140,000 or so clones, with about nine tenths found just once. All receptors derive from a human donor with melanoma.

The chain is built from TRBV19 and TRBJ1-2; D is possibly TRBD1 (5 bases). Germline V CDR1 and CDR2: LNHDA, SQIVND (reference sequence). The ends were cut back, 4 bases at V and 0 bases at J, with 9 bases in the middle. This CDR3 region has 14 residues. CDR3: CASSRGSTNYGYTF. The DNA of the CDR3 is TGTGCCAGTAGTAGGGGGTCTACTAACTATGGCTACACCTTC.

The chain uses TRBV7-9 and TRBJ2-6; perhaps TRBD1 as D (6 bases). The CDR3 loop spans 14 amino acids. Germline values: CDR1 SEHNR, CDR2 FQNEAQ (reference sequence). Between the trimmed V and J ends, which lost 4 bases and 4 bases, there was a span of 8 bases. The CDR3 DNA reads TGTGCCAGCAGCTCAGGGACAGGGGCCAACGTCCTGACTTTC. Translated: CASSSGTGANVLTF.

The chain recombines TRBV7-3 with TRBJ1-6; D is unresolved. Germline V lookup: CDR1 SGHTA, CDR2 FQGTGA. V gave up 6 bases and J gave up 5 bases, with 11 bases separating them. This CDR3 is built from 14 residues. CDR3 DNA sequence: TGTGCCAGCAGTTTACGGCCAAATAATTCACCCCTCCACTTT. It is translated as CASSLRPNNSPLHF.

J is TRBJ2-5 and V is TRBV5-1; D remains ambiguous. Germline values: CDR1 SGHRS, CDR2 YFSETQ. The CDR3 is 13 residues long. Trimming shortened V by 1 base and J by 1 base, and 5 bases separated the two germline ends. CDR3 in amino acids: CASSLPVQETQYF. The DNA of the CDR3 is TGCGCCAGCAGCTTGCCGGTCCAAGAGACCCAGTACTTC.

CDR3 sequence: CASSATGTGALNTEAFF. The CDR3 nucleotides are TGTGCCAGCAGTGCCACCGGGACAGGGGCTTTGAACACTGAAGCTTTCTTT. The chain couples TRBV6-1 to TRBJ1-1; 10 bases are shared with TRBD1. CDR3 size: 17 residues. In germline, CDR1 is MNHNS, CDR2 SASEGT. Trimming removed 4 bases from V and 0 bases from J; junction bases left unmatched: 8.

This clone was seen a handful of times. V and J are TRBV7-9 and TRBJ2-3; TRBD2 matches at 10 bases. CDR1 and CDR2 from the germline V gene are SEHNR and FQNEAQ (reference sequence). The CDR3 contains 15 residues. V trimming: 4 bases; J trimming: 3 bases; junction bases outside the gene matches: 4. The CDR3 sequence: CASSSSSGGTDTQYF. The CDR3 nucleotides read TGTGCCAGCAGCTCATCTAGCGGGGGAACAGATACGCAGTATTTT.

Only one count was recorded for this clone. V is TRBV5-4 and J is TRBJ2-5; D is perhaps TRBD2 (6 bases). This CDR3 spans 11 amino acids. From germline, CDR1 is SGHNT and CDR2 YYREEE (reference sequence). The V end lost 9 bases, the J end lost 4 bases, and 10 bases lay between the germline ends. CDR3 bases: TGTGCCATGGGGGGACGAGAGACCCAGTACTTC. Encoded protein: CAMGGRETQYF.

The V and J genes are TRBV7-8 and TRBJ2-2; D might be TRBD2 (5 bases). Germline CDR1 reads SGHVS; CDR2 reads FQNEAQ. Trimming took off 5 bases at V and 4 bases at J, with 11 bases between the two ends. The CDR3 covers 14 residues. CDR3 protein: CASSPARGTGELFF. For the CDR3, the DNA is TGTGCCAGCAGCCCCGCCCGGGGCACCGGGGAGCTGTTTTTT.